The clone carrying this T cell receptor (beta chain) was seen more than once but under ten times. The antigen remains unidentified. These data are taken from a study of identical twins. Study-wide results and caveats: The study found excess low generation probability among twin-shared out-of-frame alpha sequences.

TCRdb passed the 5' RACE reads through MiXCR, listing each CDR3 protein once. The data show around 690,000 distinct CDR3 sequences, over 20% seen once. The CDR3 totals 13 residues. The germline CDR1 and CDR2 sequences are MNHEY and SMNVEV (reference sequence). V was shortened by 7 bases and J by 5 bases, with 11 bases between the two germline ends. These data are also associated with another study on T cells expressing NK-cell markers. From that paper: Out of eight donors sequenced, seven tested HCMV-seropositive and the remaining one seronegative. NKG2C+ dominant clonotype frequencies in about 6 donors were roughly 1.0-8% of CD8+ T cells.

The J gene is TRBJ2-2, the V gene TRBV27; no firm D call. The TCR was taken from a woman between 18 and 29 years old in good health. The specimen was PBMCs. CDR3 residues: CASTARITGELFF. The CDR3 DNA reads TGTGCCAGCACGGCGAGGATTACCGGGGAGCTGTTTTTT.